The present TCR beta chain was sequenced within a study of control samples from healthy donors and cancer patients. TCRdb's table, derived via immunoSEQ multiplex PCR, lists solely in-frame clones and lacks some. The profile covers 70,000 to 95,000 clones, with 93% appearing a single time and 1.3% taken by the ten largest. V trimming: 1 base; J trimming: 8 bases; junction bases outside the gene matches: 5. Germline values: CDR1 MNHNS, CDR2 SASEGT. The CDR3 is 15 amino acids. This TCR was sampled from a woman in her thirties or forties with lung cancer. V and J are TRBV6-1 and TRBJ1-4; 9 positions agree with TRBD1. Sequencing used PBMCs. The CDR3 sequence is CASSEEGQGWEKLFF. The DNA of the CDR3 is TGTGCCAGCAGTGAAGAGGGACAGGGTTGGGAAAAACTGTTTTTT.